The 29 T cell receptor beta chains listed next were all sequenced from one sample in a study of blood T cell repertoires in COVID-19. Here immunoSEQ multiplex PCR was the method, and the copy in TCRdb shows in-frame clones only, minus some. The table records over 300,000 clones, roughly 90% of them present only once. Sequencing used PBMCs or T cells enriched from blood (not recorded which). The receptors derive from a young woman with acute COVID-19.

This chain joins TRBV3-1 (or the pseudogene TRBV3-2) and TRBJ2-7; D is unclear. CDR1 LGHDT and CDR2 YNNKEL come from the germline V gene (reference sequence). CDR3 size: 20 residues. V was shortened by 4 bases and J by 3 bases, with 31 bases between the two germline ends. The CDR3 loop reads CASSPAAVDLRRTRSYEQYF. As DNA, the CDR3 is TGTGCCAGCAGCCCCGCCGCAGTCGATTTGCGCAGAACGAGGAGCTACGAGCAGTACTTC.

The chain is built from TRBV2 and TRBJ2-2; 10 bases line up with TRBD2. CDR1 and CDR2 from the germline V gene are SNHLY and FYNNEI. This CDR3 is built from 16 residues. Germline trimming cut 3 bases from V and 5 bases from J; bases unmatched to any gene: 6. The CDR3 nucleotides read TGTGCCAGCAGTGAGGCTAGCGGGGGTGGTACCGGGGAGCTGTTTTTT. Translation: CASSEASGGGTGELFF.

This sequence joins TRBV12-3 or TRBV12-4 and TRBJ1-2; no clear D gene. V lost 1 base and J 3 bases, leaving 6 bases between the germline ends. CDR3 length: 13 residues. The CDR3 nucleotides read TGTGCCAGCAGTTTAGTCGGGGACTATGGCTACACCTTC. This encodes CASSLVGDYGYTF.

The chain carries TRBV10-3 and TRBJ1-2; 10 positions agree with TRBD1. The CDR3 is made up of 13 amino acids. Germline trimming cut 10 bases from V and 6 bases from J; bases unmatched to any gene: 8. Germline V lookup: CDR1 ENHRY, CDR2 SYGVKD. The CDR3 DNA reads TGTGCCACTTTACTAGGGACAGGGGATGGCTACACCTTC. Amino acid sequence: CATLLGTGDGYTF.

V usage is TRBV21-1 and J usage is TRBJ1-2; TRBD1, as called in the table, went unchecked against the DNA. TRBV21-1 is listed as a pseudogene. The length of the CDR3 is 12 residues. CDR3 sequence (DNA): TGTGCCAGCAGCAATAGGACAGATGGCTACACCTTC. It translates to CASSNRTDGYTF.

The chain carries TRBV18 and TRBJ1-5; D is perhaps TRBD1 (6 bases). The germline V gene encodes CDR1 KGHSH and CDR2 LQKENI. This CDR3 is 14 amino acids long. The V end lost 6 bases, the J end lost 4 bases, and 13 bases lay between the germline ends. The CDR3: CASSLQGRNQPQHF. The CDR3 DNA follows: TGTGCCAGCTCGCTCCAGGGGCGGAATCAGCCCCAGCATTTT.

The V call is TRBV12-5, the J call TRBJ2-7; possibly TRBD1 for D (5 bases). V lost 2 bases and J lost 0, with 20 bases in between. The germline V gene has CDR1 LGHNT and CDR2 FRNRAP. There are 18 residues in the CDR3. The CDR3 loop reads CASGLRPPDSSPSYEQYF. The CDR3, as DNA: TGTGCTAGTGGTTTGAGGCCCCCAGACAGTTCCCCCTCCTACGAGCAGTACTTC.

The CDR3 reads CASTRQGDYEQYF. The DNA for the CDR3 is TGTGCCAGCACCCGACAGGGGGACTACGAGCAGTACTTC. The gene calls are TRBV12-3 or TRBV12-4 and TRBJ2-7, with 9 positions matching TRBD1. V shed 7 bases and J 3 bases; nucleotides not matched to a gene: 4. CDR3 length equals 13 residues.

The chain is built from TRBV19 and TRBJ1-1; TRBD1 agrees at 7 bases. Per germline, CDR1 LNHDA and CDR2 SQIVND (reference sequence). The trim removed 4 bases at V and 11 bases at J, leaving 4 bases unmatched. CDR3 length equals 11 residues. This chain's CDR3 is CASSNEGAAFF. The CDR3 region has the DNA TGTGCCAGTAGTAACGAGGGGGCGGCTTTCTTT.

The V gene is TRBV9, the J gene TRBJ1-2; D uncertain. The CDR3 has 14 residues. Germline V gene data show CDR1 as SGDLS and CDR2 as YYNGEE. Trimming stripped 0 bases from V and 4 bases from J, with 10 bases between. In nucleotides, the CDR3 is TGTGCCAGCAGCGTAGCACAGCCCATCTATGGCTACACCTTC. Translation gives CASSVAQPIYGYTF.

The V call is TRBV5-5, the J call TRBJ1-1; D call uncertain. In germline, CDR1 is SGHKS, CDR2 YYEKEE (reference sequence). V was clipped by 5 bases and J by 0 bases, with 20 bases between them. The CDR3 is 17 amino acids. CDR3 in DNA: TGTGCCAGCAGGACGCAAATGACTTCGGCCCTGAACACTGAAGCTTTCTTT. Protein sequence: CASRTQMTSALNTEAFF.

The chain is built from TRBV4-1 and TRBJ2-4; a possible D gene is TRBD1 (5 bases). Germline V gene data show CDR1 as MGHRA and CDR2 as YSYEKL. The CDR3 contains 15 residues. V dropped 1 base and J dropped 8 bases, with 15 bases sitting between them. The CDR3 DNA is TGCGCCAGCAGCCAAGGAGCGCAGGGCAGGGACATTCAGTACTTC. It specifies CASSQGAQGRDIQYF.

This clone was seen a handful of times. The CDR3 loop is CASSFHRSGELFF. CDR3 in DNA: TGTGCCAGCAGTTTCCACAGGTCCGGGGAGCTGTTTTTT. The rearrangement uses TRBV27 and TRBJ2-2; tentative D call: TRBD1 (5 bases). The V and J ends lost 3 bases and 6 bases respectively, with 8 bases between them. The CDR3 runs to 13 residues. Germline-derived CDR1 and CDR2 are MNHEY and SMNVEV (reference sequence).

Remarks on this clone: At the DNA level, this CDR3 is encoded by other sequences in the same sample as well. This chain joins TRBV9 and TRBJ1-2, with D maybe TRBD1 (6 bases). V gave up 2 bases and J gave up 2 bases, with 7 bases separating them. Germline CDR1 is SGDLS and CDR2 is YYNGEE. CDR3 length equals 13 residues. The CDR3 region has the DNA TGTGCCAGCAGCGTGGACAGCAACTATGGCTACACCTTC. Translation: CASSVDSNYGYTF.

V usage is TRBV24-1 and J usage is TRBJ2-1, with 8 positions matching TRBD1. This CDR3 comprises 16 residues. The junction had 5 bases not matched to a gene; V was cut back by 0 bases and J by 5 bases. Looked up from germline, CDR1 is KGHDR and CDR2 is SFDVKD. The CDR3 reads CATSDLGQGIHNEQFF. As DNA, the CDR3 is TGTGCCACCAGTGATTTGGGACAGGGTATCCACAATGAGCAGTTCTTC.

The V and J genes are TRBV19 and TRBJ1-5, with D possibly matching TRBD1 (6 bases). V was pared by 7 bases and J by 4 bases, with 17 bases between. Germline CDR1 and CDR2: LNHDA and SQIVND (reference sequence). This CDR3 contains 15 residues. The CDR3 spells CASTPGSRGNQPQHF. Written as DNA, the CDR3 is TGTGCCAGTACTCCGGGATCCAGGGGAAATCAGCCCCAGCATTTT. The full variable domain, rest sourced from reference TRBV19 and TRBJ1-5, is DGGITQSPKYLFRKEGQNVTLSCEQNLNHDAMYWYRQDPGQGLRLIYYSQIVNDFQKGDIAEGYSVSREKKESFPLTVTSAQKNPTAFYLCASTPGSRGNQPQHFGDGTRLSIL.

CDR3 sequence (DNA): TGCAGTGCTAGTGAACAGCTGAGAAACATTCAGTACTTC. Amino acid sequence: CSASEQLRNIQYF. The chain recombines TRBV20-1 with TRBJ2-4; no reliable D call. Trimming removed 3 bases at V and 6 bases at J, with 12 bases between. This CDR3 has 13 amino acids. CDR1 and CDR2 (germline): DFQATT, SNEGSKA (reference sequence).

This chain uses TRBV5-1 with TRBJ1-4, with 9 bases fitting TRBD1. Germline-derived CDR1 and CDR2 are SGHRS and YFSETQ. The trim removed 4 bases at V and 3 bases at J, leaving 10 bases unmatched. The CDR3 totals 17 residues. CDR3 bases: TGCGCCAGCAGCCCCGGGACAGGGAGGAAGGCTAATGAAAAACTGTTTTTT. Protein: CASSPGTGRKANEKLFF. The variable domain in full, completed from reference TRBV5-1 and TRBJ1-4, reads KAGVTQTPRYLIKTRGQQVTLSCSPISGHRSVSWYQQTPGQGLQFLFEYFSETQRNKGNFPGRFSGRQFSNSRSEMNVSTLELGDSALYLCASSPGTGRKANEKLFFGSGTQLSVL.

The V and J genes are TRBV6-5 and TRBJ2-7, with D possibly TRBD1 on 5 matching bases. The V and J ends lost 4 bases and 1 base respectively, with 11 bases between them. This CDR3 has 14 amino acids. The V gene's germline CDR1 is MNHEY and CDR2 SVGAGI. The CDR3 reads CASSFQRQSYEQYF. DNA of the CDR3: TGTGCCAGCAGTTTTCAACGACAGTCCTACGAGCAGTACTTC.

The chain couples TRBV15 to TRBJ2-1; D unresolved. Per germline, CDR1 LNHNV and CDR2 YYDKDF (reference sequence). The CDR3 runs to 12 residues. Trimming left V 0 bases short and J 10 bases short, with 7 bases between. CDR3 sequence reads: CATSRERREQFF. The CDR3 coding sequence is TGTGCCACCAGCAGAGAGCGCCGGGAGCAGTTCTTC.

In nucleotides, the CDR3 is TGCGCCAGCAGCCTGTATGGTCTGGGAGCTATGAACACTGAAGCTTTCTTT. Translation: CASSLYGLGAMNTEAFF. The chain joins TRBV5-1 to TRBJ1-1, with unresolved D. CDR1 SGHRS and CDR2 YFSETQ come from the germline V gene. Trimming pared 4 bases from V and 0 bases from J, leaving 19 bases between. The CDR3 is 17 residues long.

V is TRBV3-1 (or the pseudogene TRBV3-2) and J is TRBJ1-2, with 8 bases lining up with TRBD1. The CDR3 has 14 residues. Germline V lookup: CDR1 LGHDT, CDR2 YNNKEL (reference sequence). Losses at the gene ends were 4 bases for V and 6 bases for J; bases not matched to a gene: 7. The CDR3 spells CASSRGTGGDGYTF. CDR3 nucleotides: TGTGCCAGCAGCCGAGGAACAGGGGGGGATGGCTACACCTTC.

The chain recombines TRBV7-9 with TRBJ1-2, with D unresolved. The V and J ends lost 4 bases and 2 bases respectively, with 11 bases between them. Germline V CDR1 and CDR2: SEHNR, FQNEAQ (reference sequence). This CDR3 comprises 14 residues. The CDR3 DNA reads TGTGCCAGCAGCTCCCTGACGGGAAACTATGGCTACACCTTC. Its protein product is CASSSLTGNYGYTF.

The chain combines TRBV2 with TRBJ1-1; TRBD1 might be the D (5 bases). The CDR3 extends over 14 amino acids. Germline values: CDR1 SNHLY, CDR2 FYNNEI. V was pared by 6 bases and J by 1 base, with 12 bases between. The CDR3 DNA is TGTGCCAGCAGCCAACAGGTTGCGAACACTGAAGCTTTCTTT. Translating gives CASSQQVANTEAFF.

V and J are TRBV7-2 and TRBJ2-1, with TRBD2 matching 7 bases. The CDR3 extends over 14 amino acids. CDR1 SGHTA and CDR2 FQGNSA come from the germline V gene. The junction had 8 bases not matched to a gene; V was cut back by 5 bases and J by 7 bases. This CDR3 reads CASSTRTSINEQFF. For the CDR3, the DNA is TGTGCCAGCAGCACTAGGACTAGTATTAATGAGCAGTTCTTC.

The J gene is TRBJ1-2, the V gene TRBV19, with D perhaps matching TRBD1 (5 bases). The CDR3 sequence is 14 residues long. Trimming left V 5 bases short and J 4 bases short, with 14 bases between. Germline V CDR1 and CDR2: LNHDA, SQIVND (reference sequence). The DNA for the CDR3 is TGTGCCAGTAGTGTAAGACAGACACTCTATGGCTACACCTTC. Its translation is CASSVRQTLYGYTF. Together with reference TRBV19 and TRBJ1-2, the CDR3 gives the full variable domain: DGGITQSPKYLFRKEGQNVTLSCEQNLNHDAMYWYRQDPGQGLRLIYYSQIVNDFQKGDIAEGYSVSREKKESFPLTVTSAQKNPTAFYLCASSVRQTLYGYTFGSGTRLTVV.

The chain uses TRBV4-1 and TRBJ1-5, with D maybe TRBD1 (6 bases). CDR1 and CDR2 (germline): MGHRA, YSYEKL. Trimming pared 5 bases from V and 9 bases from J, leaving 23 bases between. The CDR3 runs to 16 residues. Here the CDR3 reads CASSSGQARGRGPQHF. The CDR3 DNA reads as TGCGCCAGCAGCAGCGGCCAGGCGCGGGGGCGAGGGCCCCAGCATTTT.

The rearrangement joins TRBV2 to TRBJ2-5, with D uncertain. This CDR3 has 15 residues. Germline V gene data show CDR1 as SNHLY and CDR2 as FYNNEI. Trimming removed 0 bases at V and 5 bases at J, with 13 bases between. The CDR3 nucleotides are TGTGCCAGCAGTGAAGCTTTCCGTAGCTCGGAGACCCAGTACTTC. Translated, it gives CASSEAFRSSETQYF. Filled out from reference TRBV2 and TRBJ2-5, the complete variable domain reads EPEVTQTPSHQVTQMGQEVILRCVPISNHLYFYWYRQILGQKVEFLVSFYNNEISEKSEIFDDQFSVERPDGSNFTLKIRSTKLEDSAMYFCASSEAFRSSETQYFGPGTRLLVL.

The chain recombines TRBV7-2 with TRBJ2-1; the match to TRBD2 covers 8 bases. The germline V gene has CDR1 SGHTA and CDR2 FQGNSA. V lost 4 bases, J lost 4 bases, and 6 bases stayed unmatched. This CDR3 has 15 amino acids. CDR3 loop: CASSYLAGRYNEQFF. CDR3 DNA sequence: TGTGCCAGCAGCTATCTAGCGGGCCGTTACAATGAGCAGTTCTTC.